These T cell receptor beta chains were read from a single sample in a study of T cell responses to AZD1222 COVID-19 vaccine. Assay used: immunoSEQ multiplex PCR; TCRdb lists only in-frame clones, some missing. The sample records around 130,000 clones, more than 85% being singletons. The sequences come from peripheral blood, collected on day 0 of AZD1222 vaccination. The origin of the receptors is an adult in good health. The CDR3 runs from the conserved cysteine through the conserved F or W. A D gene is named only where the DNA matches it firmly. Rows give clone size only sometimes, using once, few, many, or a class for an expanded clone.

clone size: NA
J gene: TRBJ1-1
V gene: TRBV19
D gene: NA
CDR3 protein: CATIGYRDTEAFF
CDR3 DNA: TGTGCCACTATCGGGTACAGGGACACTGAAGCTTTCTTT

clone size: NA
J gene: TRBJ2-7
V gene: TRBV4-2
D gene: TRBD2
CDR3 protein: CASSQLGPGLAGLGNYEQYF
CDR3 DNA: TGTGCCAGCAGCCAACTCGGGCCGGGACTAGCGGGGCTTGGAAACTACGAGCAGTACTTC

clone size: NA
J gene: TRBJ2-3
V gene: TRBV18
D gene: NA
CDR3 protein: CASSPRLDTDTQYF
CDR3 DNA: TGTGCCAGCTCACCAAGACTAGACACAGATACGCAGTATTTT

clone size: NA
J gene: TRBJ1-5
V gene: TRBV6-5
D gene: NA
CDR3 protein: CASSMDGNQPQHF
CDR3 DNA: TGTGCCAGCAGTATGGACGGCAATCAGCCCCAGCATTTT

clone size: NA
J gene: TRBJ2-1
V gene: TRBV7-8
D gene: TRBD2
CDR3 protein: CASSLTGLAGYNEQFF
CDR3 DNA: TGTGCCAGCAGCTTAACGGGACTAGCGGGGTACAATGAGCAGTTCTTC

clone size: once
J gene: TRBJ1-2
V gene: TRBV7-2
D gene: NA
CDR3 protein: CASSLGLTGGGYTF
CDR3 DNA: TGTGCCAGCAGCTTAGGGCTCACGGGCGGTGGCTACACCTTC

clone size: NA
J gene: TRBJ2-1
V gene: TRBV6-5
D gene: TRBD2
CDR3 protein: CASIPGLAGYNEQFF
CDR3 DNA: TGTGCCAGCATACCGGGACTAGCGGGGTACAATGAGCAGTTCTTC

clone size: NA
J gene: TRBJ1-5
V gene: TRBV19
D gene: NA
CDR3 protein: CASSIALNSNQPQHF
CDR3 DNA: TGTGCCAGTAGTATAGCTCTTAATAGCAATCAGCCCCAGCATTTT

clone size: NA
J gene: TRBJ2-5
V gene: TRBV7-2
D gene: TRBD1
CDR3 protein: CASSTGVGETQYF
CDR3 DNA: TGTGCCAGCAGCACAGGGGTTGGGGAGACCCAGTACTTC

clone size: NA
J gene: TRBJ2-7
V gene: TRBV5-6
D gene: NA
CDR3 protein: CASSRAITGYEQYF
CDR3 DNA: TGTGCCAGCAGCCGAGCAATTACAGGTTACGAGCAGTACTTC

clone size: NA
J gene: TRBJ1-2
V gene: TRBV6-6
D gene: TRBD1
CDR3 protein: CASSYSVTGDYGYTF
CDR3 DNA: TGTGCCAGCAGTTACTCGGTCACAGGGGACTATGGCTACACCTTC

clone size: once
J gene: TRBJ2-7
V gene: TRBV29-1
D gene: NA
CDR3 protein: CSVEGRGYEQYF
CDR3 DNA: TGCAGCGTTGAAGGCAGGGGCTACGAGCAGTACTTC

clone size: once
J gene: TRBJ2-1
V gene: TRBV5-5
D gene: NA
CDR3 protein: CASSQGQDTSYNEQFF
CDR3 DNA: TGTGCCAGCAGCCAGGGCCAAGACACGTCCTACAATGAGCAGTTCTTC

clone size: NA
J gene: TRBJ2-6
V gene: TRBV19
D gene: TRBD2
CDR3 protein: CASSMAGRAGANVLTF
CDR3 DNA: TGTGCCAGTAGTATGGCTGGGAGGGCTGGGGCCAACGTCCTGACTTTC

clone size: NA
J gene: TRBJ2-5
V gene: TRBV27
D gene: NA
CDR3 protein: CASSLSIQSQETQYF
CDR3 DNA: TGTGCCAGCAGTTTATCGATCCAGAGCCAAGAGACCCAGTACTTC

clone size: NA
J gene: TRBJ1-1
V gene: TRBV10-3
D gene: NA
CDR3 protein: CAITAGGHDTEAFF
CDR3 DNA: TGTGCCATCACTGCGGGGGGGCACGACACTGAAGCTTTCTTT

clone size: few
J gene: TRBJ2-7
V gene: TRBV7-2
D gene: TRBD2
CDR3 protein: CASSLDSSGIYEQYF
CDR3 DNA: TGTGCCAGCAGCTTAGACTCTAGCGGGATCTACGAGCAGTACTTC

clone size: once
J gene: TRBJ2-1
V gene: TRBV2
D gene: TRBD2
CDR3 protein: CASSEREGSNEQFF
CDR3 DNA: TGTGCCAGCAGTGAACGGGAGGGATCCAATGAGCAGTTCTTC

clone size: NA
J gene: TRBJ1-3
V gene: TRBV5-1
D gene: NA
CDR3 protein: CASSLALTGTGNTIYF
CDR3 DNA: TGCGCCAGCAGCTTGGCCCTTACAGGGACAGGAAACACCATATATTTT

clone size: NA
J gene: TRBJ1-2
V gene: TRBV28
D gene: TRBD1
CDR3 protein: CASRTGGANGGYTF
CDR3 DNA: TGTGCCAGCAGGACAGGGGGCGCGAACGGAGGCTACACCTTC

clone size: NA
J gene: TRBJ2-7
V gene: TRBV10-2
D gene: NA
CDR3 protein: CASSAQSYEQYF
CDR3 DNA: TGCGCCAGCAGTGCCCAATCCTACGAGCAGTACTTC

clone size: NA
J gene: TRBJ1-4
V gene: TRBV28
D gene: NA
CDR3 protein: CASSLGRVEKLFF
CDR3 DNA: TGTGCCAGCAGTTTAGGCAGGGTTGAAAAACTGTTTTTT

clone size: few
J gene: TRBJ1-5
V gene: TRBV6-6
D gene: NA
CDR3 protein: CASSWRGGGANQPQHF
CDR3 DNA: TGTGCCAGCAGTTGGCGAGGCGGGGGTGCGAATCAGCCCCAGCATTTT

clone size: NA
J gene: TRBJ2-7
V gene: TRBV27
D gene: TRBD1
CDR3 protein: CASSWGQSYEQYF
CDR3 DNA: TGTGCCAGCAGTTGGGGACAGAGCTACGAGCAGTACTTC

clone size: NA
J gene: TRBJ1-1
V gene: TRBV18
D gene: NA
CDR3 protein: CASSPAGTEAFF
CDR3 DNA: TGTGCCAGCTCACCGGCCGGGACTGAAGCTTTCTTT

clone size: NA
J gene: TRBJ2-3
V gene: TRBV5-1
D gene: NA
CDR3 protein: CASSLGDGYTDTQYF
CDR3 DNA: TGCGCCAGCAGCTTGGGAGACGGATACACAGATACGCAGTATTTT

clone size: NA
J gene: TRBJ1-4
V gene: TRBV6-5
D gene: NA
CDR3 protein: CASRRAGANEKLFF
CDR3 DNA: TGTGCCAGCAGGAGGGCAGGGGCTAATGAAAAACTGTTTTTT